This T cell receptor (beta chain) originates from a study of T cells in Graves' hyperthyroidism and ophthalmopathy. It was RNA transcripts that yielded the amplified TCR beta CDR3 regions. Carried out on the TCR CDR3, a first-round RT-PCR used the HTBI primer set. TCRdb re-called the multiplex PCR reads through MiXCR, storing one row per CDR3 protein. The table shows fewer than 850,000 distinct CDR3 sequences, with 17% occurring only once. Germline V gene sequence: CDR1 SGHVS, CDR2 FNYEAQ. CDR3 length: 17 amino acids. The germline V and J ends were trimmed by 5 bases and 4 bases, with 20 bases remaining between them.

The chain uses TRBV7-6 and TRBJ2-2, with a possible D match to TRBD1 (6 bases). This sequence originates from a man between 50 and 59 years old with Graves' hyperthyroidism. The sequencing sample was made of blood. The CDR3 region is CASSKYRTELGTGELFF. CDR3 DNA: TGTGCCAGCAGCAAATACCGGACAGAACTAGGCACCGGGGAGCTGTTTTTT. Full variable domain (rest looked up from reference TRBV7-6 and TRBJ2-2): GAGVSQSPRYKVTKRGQDVALRCDPISGHVSLYWYRQALGQGPEFLTYFNYEAQQDKSGLPNDRFSAERPEGSISTLTIQRTEQRDSAMYRCASSKYRTELGTGELFFGEGSRLTVL.